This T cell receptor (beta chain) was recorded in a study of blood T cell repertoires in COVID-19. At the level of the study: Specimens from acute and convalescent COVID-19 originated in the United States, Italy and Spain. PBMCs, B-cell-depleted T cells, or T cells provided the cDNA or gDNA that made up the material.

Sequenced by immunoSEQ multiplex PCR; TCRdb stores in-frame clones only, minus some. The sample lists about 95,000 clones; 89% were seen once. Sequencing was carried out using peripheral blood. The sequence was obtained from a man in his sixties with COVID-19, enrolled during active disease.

The CDR3 loop is CASSLGQDISEQYF. The CDR3 DNA is TGTGCCAGCAGTTTAGGGCAGGATATCAGCGAGCAGTACTTC. The V call is TRBV28, the J call TRBJ2-7; D remains ambiguous. V gave up 2 bases and J gave up 6 bases, with 14 bases separating them. Germline CDR1 and CDR2: MDHEN and SYDVKM. The CDR3 sequence is 14 residues long.